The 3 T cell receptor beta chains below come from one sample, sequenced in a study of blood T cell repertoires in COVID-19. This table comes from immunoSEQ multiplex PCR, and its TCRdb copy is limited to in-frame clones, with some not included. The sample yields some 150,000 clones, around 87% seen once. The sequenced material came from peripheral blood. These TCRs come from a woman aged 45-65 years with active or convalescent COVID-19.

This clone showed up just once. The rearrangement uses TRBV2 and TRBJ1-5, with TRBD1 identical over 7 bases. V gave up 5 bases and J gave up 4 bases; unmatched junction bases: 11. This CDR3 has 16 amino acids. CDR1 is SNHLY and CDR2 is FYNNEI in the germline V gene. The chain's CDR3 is CASSRDRPLGNQPQHF. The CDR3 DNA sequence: TGTGCCAGCAGTCGGGACAGACCATTGGGGAATCAGCCCCAGCATTTT.

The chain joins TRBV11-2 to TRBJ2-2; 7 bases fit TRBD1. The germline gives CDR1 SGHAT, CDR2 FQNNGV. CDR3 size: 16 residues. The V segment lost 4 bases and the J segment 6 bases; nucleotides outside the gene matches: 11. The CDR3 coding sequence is TGTGCCAGCAGCTCGGTACAGGGGTCCCAGGCCGGGGAGCTGTTTTTT. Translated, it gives CASSSVQGSQAGELFF.

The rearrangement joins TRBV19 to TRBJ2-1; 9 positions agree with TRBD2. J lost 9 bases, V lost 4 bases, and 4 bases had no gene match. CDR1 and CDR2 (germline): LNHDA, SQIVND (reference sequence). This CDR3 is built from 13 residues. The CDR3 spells CASSTGTSFEQFF. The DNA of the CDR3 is TGTGCCAGTAGTACCGGGACTAGCTTTGAGCAGTTCTTC.